This T cell receptor (beta chain) was sequenced in a study of graft-versus-host responses after intestinal transplantation. Turning to the study itself: Anti-thymocyte globulin induction, then tacrolimus and steroids for around 3 years, went to all recipients. General study findings and limits: Early post-transplant falls in HvG clones accompanied the peak levels of circulating GvH clones. Individuals carrying graft-donor T cell macrochimerism showed high graft-versus-host to host-versus-graft clonal ratios in allografts. The marrow of recipients harbored GvH clones, and ileum or blood showed some of them first.

The CDR3 loop spans 15 amino acids. Germline V gene data show CDR1 as ENHRY and CDR2 as SYGVKD. V was shortened by 1 base and J by 3 bases, with 13 bases between the two germline ends. Assay used: immunoSEQ multiplex PCR; TCRdb lists only in-frame clones, some missing. The table shows around 9,500 clones, with 88% occurring only once. Turning to this clone: What it recognizes is unknown.

This sequence joins TRBV10-3 and TRBJ2-7; D is undetermined. The specimen was PBMCs, collected 240 to 250 days after intestinal transplant. The origin of this receptor is a human patient who received an intestinal transplant, so some T cells may come from the graft donor. The CDR3 nucleotides are TGTGCCATCAGTGAGTGCCCAGGTCTAATCTACGAGCAGTACTTC. Its protein product is CAISECPGLIYEQYF.